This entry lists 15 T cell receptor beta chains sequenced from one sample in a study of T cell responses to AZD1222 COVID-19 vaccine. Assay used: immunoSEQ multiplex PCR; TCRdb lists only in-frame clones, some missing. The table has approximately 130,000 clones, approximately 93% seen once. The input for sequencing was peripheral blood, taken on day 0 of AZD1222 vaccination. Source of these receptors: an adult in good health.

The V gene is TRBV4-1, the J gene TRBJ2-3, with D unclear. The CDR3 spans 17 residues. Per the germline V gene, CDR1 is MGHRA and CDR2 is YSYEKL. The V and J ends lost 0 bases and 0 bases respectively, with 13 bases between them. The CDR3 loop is CASSQDASSPSTDTQYF. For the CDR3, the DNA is TGCGCCAGCAGCCAAGATGCGAGCAGCCCTAGCACAGATACGCAGTATTTT.

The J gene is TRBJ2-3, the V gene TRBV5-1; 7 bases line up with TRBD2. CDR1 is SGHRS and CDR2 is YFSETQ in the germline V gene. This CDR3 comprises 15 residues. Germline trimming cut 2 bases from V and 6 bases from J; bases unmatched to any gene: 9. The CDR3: CASSFGSGWADTQYF. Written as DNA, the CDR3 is TGCGCCAGCAGCTTCGGTAGCGGGTGGGCCGATACGCAGTATTTT.

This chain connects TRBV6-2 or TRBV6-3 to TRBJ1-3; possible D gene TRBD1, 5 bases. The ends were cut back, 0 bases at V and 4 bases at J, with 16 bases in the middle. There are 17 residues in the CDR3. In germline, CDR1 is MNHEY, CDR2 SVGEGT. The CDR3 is CASSYSRGRIAGNTIYF. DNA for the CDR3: TGTGCCAGCAGTTACTCGAGGGGCAGGATCGCCGGAAACACCATATATTTT.

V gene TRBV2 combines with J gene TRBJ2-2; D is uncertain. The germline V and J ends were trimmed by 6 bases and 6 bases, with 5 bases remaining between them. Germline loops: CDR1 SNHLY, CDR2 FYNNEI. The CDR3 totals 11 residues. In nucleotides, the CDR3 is TGTGCCAGCAGGGTGGCCGGGGAGCTGTTTTTT. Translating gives CASRVAGELFF. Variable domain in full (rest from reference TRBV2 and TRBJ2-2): EPEVTQTPSHQVTQMGQEVILRCVPISNHLYFYWYRQILGQKVEFLVSFYNNEISEKSEIFDDQFSVERPDGSNFTLKIRSTKLEDSAMYFCASRVAGELFFGEGSRLTVL.

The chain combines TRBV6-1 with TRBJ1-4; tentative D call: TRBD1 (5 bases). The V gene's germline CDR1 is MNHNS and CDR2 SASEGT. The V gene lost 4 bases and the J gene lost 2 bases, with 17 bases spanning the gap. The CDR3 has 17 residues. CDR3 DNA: TGTGCCAGCAGTGTAGGGGAGGGGACGGTGACTAATGAAAAACTGTTTTTT. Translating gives CASSVGEGTVTNEKLFF.

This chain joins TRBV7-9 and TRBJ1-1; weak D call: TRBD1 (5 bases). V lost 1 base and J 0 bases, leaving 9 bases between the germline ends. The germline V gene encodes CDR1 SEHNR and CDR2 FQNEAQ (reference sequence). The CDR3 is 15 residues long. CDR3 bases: TGTGCCAGCAGCTTAGGGGGCCGGATGAACACTGAAGCTTTCTTT. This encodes CASSLGGRMNTEAFF.

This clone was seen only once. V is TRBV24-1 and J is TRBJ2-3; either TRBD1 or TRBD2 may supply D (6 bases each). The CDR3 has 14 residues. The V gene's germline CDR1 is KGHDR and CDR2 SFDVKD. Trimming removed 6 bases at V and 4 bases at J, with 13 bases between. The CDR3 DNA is TGTGCCACCAGTACCTCGGGGGCGGCAGATACGCAGTATTTT. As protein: CATSTSGAADTQYF.

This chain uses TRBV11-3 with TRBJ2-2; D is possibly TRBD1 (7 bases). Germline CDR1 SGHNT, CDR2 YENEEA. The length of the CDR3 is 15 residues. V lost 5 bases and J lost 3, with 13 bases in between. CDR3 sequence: CASSTRGTDTGELFF. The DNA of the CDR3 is TGTGCCAGCAGCACTCGCGGGACAGACACCGGGGAGCTGTTTTTT.

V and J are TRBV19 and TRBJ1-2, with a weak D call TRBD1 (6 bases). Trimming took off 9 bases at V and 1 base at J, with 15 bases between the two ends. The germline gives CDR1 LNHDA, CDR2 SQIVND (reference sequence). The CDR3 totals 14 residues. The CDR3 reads CASQFQGSNYGYTF. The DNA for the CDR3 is TGTGCCAGCCAATTCCAGGGGAGTAACTATGGCTACACCTTC.

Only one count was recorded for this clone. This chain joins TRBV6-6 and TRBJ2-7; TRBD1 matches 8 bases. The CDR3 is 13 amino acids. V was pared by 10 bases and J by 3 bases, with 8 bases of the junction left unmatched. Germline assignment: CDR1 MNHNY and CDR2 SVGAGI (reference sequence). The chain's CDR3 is CATRAGGGYEQYF. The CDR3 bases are TGTGCCACAAGGGCAGGGGGCGGCTACGAGCAGTACTTC.

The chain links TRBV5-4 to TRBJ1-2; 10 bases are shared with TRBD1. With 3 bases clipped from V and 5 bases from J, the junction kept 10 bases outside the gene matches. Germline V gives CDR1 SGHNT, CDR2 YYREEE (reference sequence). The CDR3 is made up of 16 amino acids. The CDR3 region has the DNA TGTGCCAGCAGCTCCGACAGGGGGCGTAGGTCGTATGGCTACACCTTC. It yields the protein CASSSDRGRRSYGYTF.

The CDR3 bases are TGTGCCAGCAGTTACCTTCAGGACACTGAAGCTTTCTTT. This encodes CASSYLQDTEAFF. The rearrangement links TRBV6-5 to TRBJ1-1; D gene ambiguous. In germline, CDR1 is MNHEY, CDR2 SVGAGI. The CDR3 runs to 13 residues. The V end lost 2 bases, the J end lost 3 bases, and 7 bases lay between the germline ends.

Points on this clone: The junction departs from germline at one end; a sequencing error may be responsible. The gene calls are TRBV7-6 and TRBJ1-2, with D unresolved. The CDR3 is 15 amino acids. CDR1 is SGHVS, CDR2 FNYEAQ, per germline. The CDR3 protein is CASSSASGPGWATAF. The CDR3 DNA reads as TGTGCCAGCAGCTCCGCCAGCGGGCCAGGATGGGCTACAGCCTTC.

The CDR3 here is CASSSRDRGPNTEAFF. As DNA, the CDR3 is TGTGCCAGCAGTTCCCGGGACAGGGGGCCGAACACTGAAGCTTTCTTT. V gene TRBV6-6 combines with J gene TRBJ1-1, with 12 nucleotides matching TRBD1. The J segment lost 1 base and the V segment lost 4 bases, leaving 4 bases of the junction unmatched. The CDR3 is made up of 16 amino acids. Germline lookup yields CDR1 MNHNY and CDR2 SVGAGI (reference sequence).

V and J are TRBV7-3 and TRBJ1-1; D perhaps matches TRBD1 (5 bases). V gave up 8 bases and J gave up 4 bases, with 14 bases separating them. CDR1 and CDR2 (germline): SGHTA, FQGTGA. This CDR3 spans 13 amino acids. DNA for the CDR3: TGTGCCAGCGTCTGGGGGGAGAGCACTGAAGCTTTCTTT. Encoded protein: CASVWGESTEAFF.